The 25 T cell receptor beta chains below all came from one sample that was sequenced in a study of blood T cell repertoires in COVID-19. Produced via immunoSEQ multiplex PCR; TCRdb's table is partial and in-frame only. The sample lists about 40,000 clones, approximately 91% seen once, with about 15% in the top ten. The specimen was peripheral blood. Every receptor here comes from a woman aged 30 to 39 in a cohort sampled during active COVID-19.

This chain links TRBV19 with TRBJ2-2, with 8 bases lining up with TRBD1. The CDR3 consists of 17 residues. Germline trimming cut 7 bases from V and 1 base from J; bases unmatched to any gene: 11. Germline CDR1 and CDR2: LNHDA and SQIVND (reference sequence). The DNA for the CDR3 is TGTGCCAGTACCTCCCTGACCGGGACAGGGAACACCGGGGAGCTGTTTTTT. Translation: CASTSLTGTGNTGELFF.

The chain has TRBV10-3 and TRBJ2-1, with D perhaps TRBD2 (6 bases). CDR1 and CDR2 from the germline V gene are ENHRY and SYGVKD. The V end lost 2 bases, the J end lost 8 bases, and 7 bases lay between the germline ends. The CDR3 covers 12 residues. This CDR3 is CAISEGDYEQFF. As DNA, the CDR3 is TGTGCCATCAGTGAGGGGGACTATGAGCAGTTCTTC.

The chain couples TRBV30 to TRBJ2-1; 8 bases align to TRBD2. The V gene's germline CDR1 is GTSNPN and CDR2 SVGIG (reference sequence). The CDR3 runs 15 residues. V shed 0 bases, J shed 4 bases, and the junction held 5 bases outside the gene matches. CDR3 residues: CAWSVRTSGYNEQFF. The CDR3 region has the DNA TGTGCCTGGAGTGTACGAACTAGCGGTTACAATGAGCAGTTCTTC.

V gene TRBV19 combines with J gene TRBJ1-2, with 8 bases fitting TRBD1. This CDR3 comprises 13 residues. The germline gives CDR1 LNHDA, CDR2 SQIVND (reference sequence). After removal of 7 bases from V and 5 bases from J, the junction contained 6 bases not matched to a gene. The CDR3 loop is CASTRTGSYGYTF. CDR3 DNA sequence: TGTGCCAGTACCCGGACAGGGTCATATGGCTACACCTTC.

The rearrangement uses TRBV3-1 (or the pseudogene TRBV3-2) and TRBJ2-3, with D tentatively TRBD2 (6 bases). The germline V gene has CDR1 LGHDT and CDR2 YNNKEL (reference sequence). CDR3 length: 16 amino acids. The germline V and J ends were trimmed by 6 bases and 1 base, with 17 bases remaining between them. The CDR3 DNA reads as TGTGCCAGCAGTAGGAAAAGCGGGTGGGGCACAGATACGCAGTATTTT. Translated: CASSRKSGWGTDTQYF.

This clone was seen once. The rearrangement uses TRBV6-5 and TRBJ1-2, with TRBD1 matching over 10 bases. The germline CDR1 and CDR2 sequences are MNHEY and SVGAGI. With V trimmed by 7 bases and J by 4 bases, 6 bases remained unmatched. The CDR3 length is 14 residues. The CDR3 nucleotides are TGTGCCAGCACCCGGGACAGGGGCGTCTATGGCTACACCTTC. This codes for CASTRDRGVYGYTF.

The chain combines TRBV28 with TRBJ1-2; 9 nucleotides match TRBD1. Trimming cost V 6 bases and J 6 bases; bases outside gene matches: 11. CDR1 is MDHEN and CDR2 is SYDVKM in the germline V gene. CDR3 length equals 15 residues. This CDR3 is CASSRLGTGLNGYTF. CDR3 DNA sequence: TGTGCCAGCAGCCGGCTAGGGACAGGGCTCAATGGCTACACCTTC.

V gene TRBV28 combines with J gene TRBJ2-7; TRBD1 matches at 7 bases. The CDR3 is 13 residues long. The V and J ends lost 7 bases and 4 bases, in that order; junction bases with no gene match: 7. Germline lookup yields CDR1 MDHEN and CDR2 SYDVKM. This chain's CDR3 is CASTIQGQYEQYF. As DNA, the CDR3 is TGTGCCAGCACTATACAGGGGCAATACGAGCAGTACTTC.

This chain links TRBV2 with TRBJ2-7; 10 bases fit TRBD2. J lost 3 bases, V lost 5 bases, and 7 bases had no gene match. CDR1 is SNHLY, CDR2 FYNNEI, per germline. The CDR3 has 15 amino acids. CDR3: CASSPALAGDYEQYF. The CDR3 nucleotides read TGTGCCAGCAGTCCGGCCCTAGCGGGAGACTACGAGCAGTACTTC.

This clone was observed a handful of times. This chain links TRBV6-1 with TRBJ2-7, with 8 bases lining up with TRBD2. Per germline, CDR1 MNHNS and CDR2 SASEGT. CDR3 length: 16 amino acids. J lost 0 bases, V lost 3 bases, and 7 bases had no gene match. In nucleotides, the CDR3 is TGTGCCAGCAGTGATCTACCGGGAGGGGACTCCTACGAGCAGTACTTC. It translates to CASSDLPGGDSYEQYF.

This CDR3 reads CASSSSGGVFEQYF. For the CDR3, the DNA is TGTGCCAGCAGTTCGTCTGGGGGGGTCTTCGAGCAGTACTTC. The chain carries TRBV6-5 and TRBJ2-7; 7 bases map to TRBD2. V shed 4 bases and J 6 bases; nucleotides not matched to a gene: 9. The CDR3 runs 14 residues. Per the germline V gene, CDR1 is MNHEY and CDR2 is SVGAGI.

The CDR3 protein is CASSDRDYNEQFF. The CDR3 bases are TGTGCCAGCAGTGACCGGGACTACAATGAGCAGTTCTTC. V is TRBV6-4 and J is TRBJ2-1, with a possible D match to TRBD2 (5 bases). Trimming took off 2 bases at V and 3 bases at J, with 5 bases between the two ends. Germline lookup yields CDR1 MRHNA and CDR2 SNTAGT. CDR3 length: 13 amino acids.

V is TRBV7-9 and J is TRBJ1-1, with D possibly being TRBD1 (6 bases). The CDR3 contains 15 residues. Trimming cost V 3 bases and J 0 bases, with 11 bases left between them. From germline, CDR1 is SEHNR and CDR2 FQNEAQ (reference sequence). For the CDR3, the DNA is TGTGCCAGCAGCTTGGTCAGGGGCCTGAACACTGAAGCTTTCTTT. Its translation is CASSLVRGLNTEAFF.

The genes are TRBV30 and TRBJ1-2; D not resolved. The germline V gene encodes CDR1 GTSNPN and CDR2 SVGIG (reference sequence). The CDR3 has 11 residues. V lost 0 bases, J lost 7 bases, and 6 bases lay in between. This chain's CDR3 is CAWSVEGGYTF. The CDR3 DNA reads TGTGCCTGGAGTGTAGAGGGTGGCTACACCTTC.

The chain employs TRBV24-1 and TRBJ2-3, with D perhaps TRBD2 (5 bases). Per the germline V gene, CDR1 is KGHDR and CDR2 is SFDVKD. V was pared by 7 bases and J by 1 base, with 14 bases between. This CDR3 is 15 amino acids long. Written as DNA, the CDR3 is TGTGCCACCAGCGAACCGGGGTGGGGCACAGATACGCAGTATTTT. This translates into CATSEPGWGTDTQYF.

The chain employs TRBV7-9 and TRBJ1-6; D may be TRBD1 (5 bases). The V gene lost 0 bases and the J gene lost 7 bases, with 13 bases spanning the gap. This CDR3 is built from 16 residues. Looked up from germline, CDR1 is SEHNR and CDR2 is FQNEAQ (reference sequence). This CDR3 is CASSLANRGWNSPLHF. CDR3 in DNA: TGTGCCAGCAGCTTAGCAAACCGGGGGTGGAATTCACCCCTCCACTTT. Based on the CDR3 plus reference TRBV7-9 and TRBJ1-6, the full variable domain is DTGVSQNPRHKITKRGQNVTFRCDPISEHNRLYWYRQTLGQGPEFLTYFQNEAQLEKSRLLSDRFSAERPKGSFSTLEIQRTEQGDSAMYLCASSLANRGWNSPLHFGNGTRLTVT.

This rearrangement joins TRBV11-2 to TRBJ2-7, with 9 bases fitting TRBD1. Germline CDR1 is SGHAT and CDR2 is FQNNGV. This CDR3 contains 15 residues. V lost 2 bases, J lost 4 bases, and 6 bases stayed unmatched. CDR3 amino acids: CASSLTGGSGYEQYF. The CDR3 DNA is TGTGCCAGCAGCTTAACAGGGGGCTCAGGTTACGAGCAGTACTTC.

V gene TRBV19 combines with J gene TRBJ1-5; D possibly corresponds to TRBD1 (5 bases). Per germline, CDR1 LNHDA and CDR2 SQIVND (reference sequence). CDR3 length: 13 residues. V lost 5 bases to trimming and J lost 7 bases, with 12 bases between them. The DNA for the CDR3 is TGTGCCAGTAGTTCCCAGGGTCGCCAGCCCCAGCATTTT. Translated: CASSSQGRQPQHF. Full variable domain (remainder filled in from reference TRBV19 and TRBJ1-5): DGGITQSPKYLFRKEGQNVTLSCEQNLNHDAMYWYRQDPGQGLRLIYYSQIVNDFQKGDIAEGYSVSREKKESFPLTVTSAQKNPTAFYLCASSSQGRQPQHFGDGTRLSIL.

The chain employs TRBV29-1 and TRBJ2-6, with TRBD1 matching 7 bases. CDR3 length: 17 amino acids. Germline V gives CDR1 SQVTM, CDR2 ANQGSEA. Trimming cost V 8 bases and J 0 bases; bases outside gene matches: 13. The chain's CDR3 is CSPRRDSDLSGANVLTF. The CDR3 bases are TGCAGCCCCCGCCGGGACAGTGATCTCTCTGGGGCCAACGTCCTGACTTTC.

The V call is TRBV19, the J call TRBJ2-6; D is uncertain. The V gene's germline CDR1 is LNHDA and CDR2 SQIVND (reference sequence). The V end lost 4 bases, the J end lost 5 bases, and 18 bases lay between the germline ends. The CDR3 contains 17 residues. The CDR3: CASSRRATQSRANVLTF. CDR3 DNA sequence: TGTGCCAGTAGTAGACGCGCGACACAAAGTCGGGCCAACGTCCTGACTTTC. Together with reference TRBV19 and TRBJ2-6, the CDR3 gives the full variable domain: DGGITQSPKYLFRKEGQNVTLSCEQNLNHDAMYWYRQDPGQGLRLIYYSQIVNDFQKGDIAEGYSVSREKKESFPLTVTSAQKNPTAFYLCASSRRATQSRANVLTFGAGSRLTVL.

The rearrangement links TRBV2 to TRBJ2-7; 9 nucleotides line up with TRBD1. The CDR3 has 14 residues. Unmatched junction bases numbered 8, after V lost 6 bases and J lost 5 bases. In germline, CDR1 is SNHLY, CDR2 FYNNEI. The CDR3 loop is CASRMGQGDHEQYF. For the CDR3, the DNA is TGTGCCAGCAGGATGGGACAGGGTGACCACGAGCAGTACTTC.

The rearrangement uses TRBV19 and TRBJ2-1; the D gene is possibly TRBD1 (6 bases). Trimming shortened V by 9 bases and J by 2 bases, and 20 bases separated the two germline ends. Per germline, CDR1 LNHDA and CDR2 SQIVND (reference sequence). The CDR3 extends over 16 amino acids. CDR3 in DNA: TGTGCCAGCCCCCCCCCGGGACATGTCCCCTACAATGAGCAGTTCTTC. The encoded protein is CASPPPGHVPYNEQFF.

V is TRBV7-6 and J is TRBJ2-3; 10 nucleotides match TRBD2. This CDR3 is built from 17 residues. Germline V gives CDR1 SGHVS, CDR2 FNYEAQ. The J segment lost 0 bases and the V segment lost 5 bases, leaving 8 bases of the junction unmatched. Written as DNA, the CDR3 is TGTGCCAGCAGCCGAGGACTAGCGGTAGTCAGCACAGATACGCAGTATTTT. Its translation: CASSRGLAVVSTDTQYF.

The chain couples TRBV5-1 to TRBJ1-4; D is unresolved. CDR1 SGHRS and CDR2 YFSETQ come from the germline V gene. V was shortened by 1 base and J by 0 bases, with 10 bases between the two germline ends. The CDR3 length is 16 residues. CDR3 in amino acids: CASSLRGGATNEKLFF. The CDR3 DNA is TGCGCCAGCAGCTTGCGGGGAGGAGCAACTAATGAAAAACTGTTTTTT.

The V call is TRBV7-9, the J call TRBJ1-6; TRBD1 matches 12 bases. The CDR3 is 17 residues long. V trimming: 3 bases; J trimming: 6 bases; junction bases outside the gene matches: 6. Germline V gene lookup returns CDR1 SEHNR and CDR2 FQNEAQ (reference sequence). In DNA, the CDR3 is TGTGCCAGCAGCTTGGGACAGGGGGCTCTGATTAATTCACCCCTCCACTTT. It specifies CASSLGQGALINSPLHF. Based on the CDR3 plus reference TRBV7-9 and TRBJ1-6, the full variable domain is DTGVSQNPRHKITKRGQNVTFRCDPISEHNRLYWYRQTLGQGPEFLTYFQNEAQLEKSRLLSDRFSAERPKGSFSTLEIQRTEQGDSAMYLCASSLGQGALINSPLHFGNGTRLTVT.